The present TCR beta chain was sequenced within a study of blood T cell repertoires in COVID-19. Measured with immunoSEQ multiplex PCR; TCRdb has only the in-frame clones, and not every one. Among about 140,000 clones listed, around 87% were seen once. Germline CDR1 and CDR2: MDHEN and SYDVKM. This CDR3 has 13 residues. Trimming took 1 base from V and 8 from J, leaving 11 bases between them. Sequenced: peripheral blood. This chain links TRBV28 with TRBJ1-1; the D gene is possibly TRBD1 (5 bases). The sequence derives from a human donor in a cohort sampled during active COVID-19. The CDR3 coding sequence is TGTGCCAGCAGTTTATTGGGGGGAAGGGAAGCTTTCTTT. This sequence encodes CASSLLGGREAFF.